The entry below describes one T cell receptor (beta chain). Its binding antigen is unknown. Per-nucleotide qualities are absent, and no much larger clonotype sits a single base away. The immunoSEQ Assay, which uses bias-controlled multiplex PCR amplification of genomic DNA, was used to profile TCRbeta CDR3 regions. The study's processing was this. To quantify the absolute abundance of each unique TCRbeta CDR3 region, the sequences were collapsed and filtered. Two models were used to test differential abundance: a binomial model (Fisher-equivalent) and a beta-binomial model that adds time-dependent variance fitted from healthy donors. Clones with fewer than 5 combined templates were removed, and differential abundance was called for clones with a Benjamini-Hochberg FDR below 0.01. Beta-binomial variance was modeled as a function of total template count across the two samples using the form v = (b*log(k)+a)^2. TCRdb carries this immuneACCESS record with in-frame sequences only. Its versions omit some clonotypes, under half of them owing to an unresolved V gene in the studies checked, with the rest unexplained. The V and J calls and the clone size are those of that table, but D and trimming were determined from the DNA. A total of roughly 56,000 clones appear in this sample, around four fifths of them only once. Clones ranked in the top ten supply around a sixth of the sample.

This sample was included in a study of identifying expanded T cells in peripheral blood (dated by TCRdb to about 2019). With regard to the full study: Technical replicates were generated by sequencing separate aliquots of the same genomic DNA pool, with four replicates compared pairwise. General findings and caveats noted by the study authors: The binomial model flagged around 1.2 differentially abundant clones between technical replicates, compared with approximately 16 over roughly 2 weeks and approximately 19 over about four weeks. Across all healthy-donor time intervals, the beta-binomial model significantly cut both the number of clones called differentially abundant and the false-positive rate. The authors expected that biological variance in healthy repertoires might rise further over much longer intervals, such as months to years. Variance in clone template counts between two-week samples significantly increased with total template count across all healthy donors.

During the collection period, no immune events, such as infections, were documented for the healthy donors. Time-dependent variance in a beta-binomial model of T-cell clone differential abundance was calibrated using healthy-donor blood repertoires as a training cohort. The training cohort was composed of around ten healthy donors, 3 female and 7 male. On average the donors were around 39 years old, and their ages spanned roughly 25 to 65 years. Obtained from a commercial supplier, whole blood was collected from each healthy donor at three time points set two to three weeks apart. For immunosequencing, genomic DNA was extracted from unsorted whole blood. As encoded in the germline V gene, CDR1 is SGDLS while CDR2 is YYNGEE. From its cysteine to its phenylalanine, the CDR3 spans 14 amino acids. Just the 42-base CDR3 DNA is kept, in frame starting at base 1. V is shortened by 6 bases, J by 8 bases, and the region joining them spans 18 bases.

This TCR came from a person aged 18 to 69 in good health. The chain joins TRBV9 to TRBJ2-1, and possibly TRBD1, on 7 matching bases. Material: blood. The CDR3 in this case is CASNRPGGSHEQFF. The nucleotide sequence is TGTGCCAGCAATCGGCCAGGGGGGAGTCATGAGCAGTTCTTC.